This T cell receptor beta chain appears in the sequencing data of a study of blood T cells in healthy people across ages. This clonotype was recorded at least ten times. Then a second PCR, running about 6 to 12 cycles, was carried out with a sample-barcoded 5' primer and a J-beta primer mix. Carrying 12 random nucleotides, a template-switch adaptor labeled each individual cDNA molecule. TCRdb ran MiXCR on the 5' RACE reads and lists one entry per CDR3 protein. The sample carries over 550,000 distinct CDR3 sequences, about 30% recorded once. In germline, CDR1 is SGHRS, CDR2 YFSETQ. The CDR3 length is 14 residues. With 4 bases removed from V and 4 bases from J, the gap between germline ends came to 15 bases.

The sequencing input was blood. The chain combines TRBV5-1 with TRBJ2-7; D possibly corresponds to TRBD1 (6 bases). This receptor was identified in an elderly woman in good health. The CDR3 loop reads CASSQDSIVYEQYF. The DNA of the CDR3 is TGCGCCAGCAGCCAGGACAGTATAGTATACGAGCAGTACTTC.